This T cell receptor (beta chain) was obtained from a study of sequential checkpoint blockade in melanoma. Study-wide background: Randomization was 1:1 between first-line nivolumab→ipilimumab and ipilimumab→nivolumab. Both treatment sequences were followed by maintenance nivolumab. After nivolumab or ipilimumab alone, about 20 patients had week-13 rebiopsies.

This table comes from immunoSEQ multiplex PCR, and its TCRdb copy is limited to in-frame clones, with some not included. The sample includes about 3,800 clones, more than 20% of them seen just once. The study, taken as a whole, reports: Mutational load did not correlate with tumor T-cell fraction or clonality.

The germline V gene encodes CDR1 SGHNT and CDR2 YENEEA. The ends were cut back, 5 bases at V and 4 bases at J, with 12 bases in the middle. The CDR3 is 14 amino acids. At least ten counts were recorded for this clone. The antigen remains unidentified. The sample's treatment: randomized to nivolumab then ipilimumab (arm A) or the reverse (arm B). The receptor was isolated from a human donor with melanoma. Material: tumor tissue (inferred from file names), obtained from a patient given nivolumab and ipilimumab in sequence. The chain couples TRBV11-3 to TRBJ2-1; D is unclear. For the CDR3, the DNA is TGTGCCAGCAGCCAGGATCTGATGTACAATGAGCAGTTCTTC. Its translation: CASSQDLMYNEQFF.